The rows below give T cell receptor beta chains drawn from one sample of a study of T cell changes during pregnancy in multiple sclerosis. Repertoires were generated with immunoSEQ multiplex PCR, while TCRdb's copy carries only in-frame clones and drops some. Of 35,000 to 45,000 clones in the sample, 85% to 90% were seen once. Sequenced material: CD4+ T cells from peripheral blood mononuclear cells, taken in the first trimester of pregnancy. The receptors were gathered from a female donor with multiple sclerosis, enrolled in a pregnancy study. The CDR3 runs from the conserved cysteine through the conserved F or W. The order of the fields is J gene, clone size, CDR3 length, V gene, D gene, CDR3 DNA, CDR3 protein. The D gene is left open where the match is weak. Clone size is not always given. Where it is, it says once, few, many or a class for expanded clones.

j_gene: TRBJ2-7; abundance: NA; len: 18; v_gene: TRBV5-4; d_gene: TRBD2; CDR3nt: TGTGCCAGCAGCTTGCGAATCTCTAGCGGGGCAAGCTCCTACGAGCAGTACTTC; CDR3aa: CASSLRISSGASSYEQYF
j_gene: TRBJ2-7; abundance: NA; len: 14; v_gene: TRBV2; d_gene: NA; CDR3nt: TGTGCCAGCAGTGTAAGCAGGGGTCCCTACGAGCAGTACTTC; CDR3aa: CASSVSRGPYEQYF
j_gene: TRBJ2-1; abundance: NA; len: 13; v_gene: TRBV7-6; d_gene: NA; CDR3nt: TGTGCCAGCAGCTTAGACCCGCCGGGAGAGCAGTTCTTC; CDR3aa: CASSLDPPGEQFF
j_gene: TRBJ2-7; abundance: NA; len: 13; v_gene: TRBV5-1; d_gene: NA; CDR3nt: TGCGCCAGCAGCTTGGACGGTTCCTACGAGCAGTACTTC; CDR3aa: CASSLDGSYEQYF
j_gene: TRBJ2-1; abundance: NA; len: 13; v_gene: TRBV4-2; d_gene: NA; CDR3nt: TGTGCCAGCAGCCCCGAACAGCGGGCATCTTTGTTCTTC; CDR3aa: CASSPEQRASLFF
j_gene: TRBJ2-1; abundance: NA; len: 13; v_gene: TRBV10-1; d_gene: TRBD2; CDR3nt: TGCGCCAGCAGTGAAAGCGGGGGAAACCAGCAGTTCTTC; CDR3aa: CASSESGGNQQFF
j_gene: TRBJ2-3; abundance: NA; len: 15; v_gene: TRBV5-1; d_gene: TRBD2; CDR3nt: TGCGCCAGCAGCCCCCCGTCTAGCGGGAGTGATACGCAGTATTTT; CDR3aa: CASSPPSSGSDTQYF
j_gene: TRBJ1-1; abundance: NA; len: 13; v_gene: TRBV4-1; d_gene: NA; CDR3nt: TGCGCCAGCAGTCTGGCCGCGGGGGCTGAAGCTTTCTTT; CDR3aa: CASSLAAGAEAFF
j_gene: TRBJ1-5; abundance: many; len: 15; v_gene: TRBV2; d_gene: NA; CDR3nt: TGTGCCAGCAATCCGGGACAAACTAGCAATCAGCCCCAGCATTTT; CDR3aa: CASNPGQTSNQPQHF
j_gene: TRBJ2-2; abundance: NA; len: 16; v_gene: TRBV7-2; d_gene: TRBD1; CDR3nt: TGTGCCAGCAGCCCGTTGACCGGGACAGGGTCCGGGGAGCTGTTTTTT; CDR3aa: CASSPLTGTGSGELFF
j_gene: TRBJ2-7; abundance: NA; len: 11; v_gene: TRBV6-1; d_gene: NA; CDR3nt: TGTGCCAGCAGTGAACAGTACGAGCAGTACTTC; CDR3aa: CASSEQYEQYF
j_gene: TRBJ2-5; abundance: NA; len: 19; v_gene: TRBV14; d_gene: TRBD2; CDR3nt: TGTGCCAGCAGCCAGATTAACTGGGCTAGCGGGAGGAGGTCGGAGACCCAGTACTTC; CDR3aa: CASSQINWASGRRSETQYF
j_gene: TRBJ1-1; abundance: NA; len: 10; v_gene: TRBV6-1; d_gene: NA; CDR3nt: TGTGCCAGCAGTGTTCGGGTAGCTTTCTTT; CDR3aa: CASSVRVAFF
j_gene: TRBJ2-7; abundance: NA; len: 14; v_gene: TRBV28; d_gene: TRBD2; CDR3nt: TGTGCCAGCAGTTATAGCGGGACTGGATACGAGCAGTACTTC; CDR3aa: CASSYSGTGYEQYF
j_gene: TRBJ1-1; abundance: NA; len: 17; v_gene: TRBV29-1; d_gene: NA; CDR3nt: TGCAGCGTCGATGTCGTCGGCAGGGGCTTTTTCAGCACTGAAGCTTTCTTT; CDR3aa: CSVDVVGRGFFSTEAFF
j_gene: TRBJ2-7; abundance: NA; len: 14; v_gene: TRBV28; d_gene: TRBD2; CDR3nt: TGTGCCAGCAGACCGGGACTAGCGGGAGTCGAGCAGTACTTC; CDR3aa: CASRPGLAGVEQYF
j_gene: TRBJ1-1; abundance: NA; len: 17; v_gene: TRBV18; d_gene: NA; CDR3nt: TGTGCCAGCTCCCTGGTGGCACAGGGTAAGGGTAACACTGAAGCTTTCTTT; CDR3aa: CASSLVAQGKGNTEAFF